Below are 18 T cell receptor beta chains sequenced from a single sample in a study of T cells in Graves' hyperthyroidism and ophthalmopathy. RNA transcripts yielded amplified TCR beta CDR3 regions. First-round RT-PCR of the TCR CDR3 relied on the HTBI primer set. TCRdb recomputed calls from the multiplex PCR reads with MiXCR, one row per CDR3 protein. The sample yields around 350,000 distinct CDR3 sequences, around 25% seen once. The sequenced sample was blood. These TCRs come from a man over 45 with Graves' hyperthyroidism.

This sequence joins TRBV11-2 and TRBJ1-6; TRBD1 matches at 7 bases. The CDR3 covers 16 residues. V was pared by 5 bases and J by 8 bases, with 12 bases of the junction left unmatched. Germline CDR1 and CDR2: SGHAT and FQNNGV. The CDR3 DNA is TGTGCCAGCAGCCCCAAGGAGGGGGCATTTCATTCACCCCTCCACTTT. Encoded protein: CASSPKEGAFHSPLHF.

Only a few counts were recorded for this clonotype. This chain joins TRBV12-3 or TRBV12-4 and TRBJ2-6; the D gene is possibly TRBD2 (6 bases). The CDR3 has 19 amino acids. Trimming removed 7 bases from V and 0 bases from J, with 22 bases in between. DNA of the CDR3: TGTGCCAGCACCTCACCCGCGGGACGTCGGATCTCTGGGGCCAACGTCCTGACTTTC. Translated: CASTSPAGRRISGANVLTF.

The chain uses TRBV7-3 and TRBJ2-3; tentatively, D is TRBD1 (6 bases). Per germline, CDR1 SGHTA and CDR2 FQGTGA. CDR3 length: 13 amino acids. V gave up 3 bases and J gave up 6 bases, with 10 bases separating them. This chain's CDR3 is CASSFDGGDTQYF. The CDR3 nucleotides are TGTGCCAGCAGCTTTGATGGGGGCGATACGCAGTATTTT.

The genes are TRBV12-3 or TRBV12-4 and TRBJ2-1; D is undetermined. Between the trimmed V and J ends, which lost 0 bases and 9 bases, there was a span of 9 bases. The CDR3 runs 13 residues. The CDR3 DNA follows: TGTGCCAGCAGTTTAGCGCTCCCTTCTGAGCAGTTCTTC. This gives the protein CASSLALPSEQFF.

This clonotype showed up just a few times. V and J are TRBV5-4 and TRBJ2-5, with 7 bases identical to TRBD2. The CDR3 has 16 amino acids. V dropped 3 bases and J dropped 4; count of bases not matched to a gene: 12. Germline CDR1 reads SGHNT; CDR2 reads YYREEE (reference sequence). CDR3 DNA: TGTGCCAGCAGCTCCGGGTCGGGAGGAATGGGAGAGACCCAGTACTTC. It encodes CASSSGSGGMGETQYF.

This chain uses TRBV28 with TRBJ2-1; 10 nucleotides align to TRBD2. With 2 bases clipped from V and 8 bases from J, the junction kept 12 bases outside the gene matches. The germline V gene has CDR1 MDHEN and CDR2 SYDVKM. This CDR3 has 17 amino acids. The CDR3 DNA is TGTGCCAGCAGTTTACCCGCTAGCGGGAGTGAATCTCATGAGCAGTTCTTC. As protein: CASSLPASGSESHEQFF.

This clonotype was seen more than once but under ten times. The chain has TRBV20-1 and TRBJ2-1; 12 bases map to TRBD2. V shed 0 bases and J 10 bases; nucleotides not matched to a gene: 10. The CDR3 has 16 amino acids. Per the germline V gene, CDR1 is DFQATT and CDR2 is SNEGSKA (reference sequence). The CDR3 DNA reads as TGCAGTGCTAGAGAAACGCTAGCGGGAGGGCCGGAGGAGCAGTTCTTC. Its protein is CSARETLAGGPEEQFF.

V and J are TRBV6-1 and TRBJ2-2, with a weak D call TRBD1 (6 bases). The CDR3 runs 15 residues. In germline, CDR1 is MNHNS, CDR2 SASEGT. The V end lost 5 bases, the J end lost 0 bases, and 10 bases lay between the germline ends. CDR3: CASSLWTANTGELFF. CDR3 sequence (DNA): TGTGCCAGCAGTCTTTGGACAGCGAACACCGGGGAGCTGTTTTTT.

This clonotype was found a few times. This chain links TRBV12-3 or TRBV12-4 with TRBJ2-1, with D possibly TRBD2 on 5 matching bases. The CDR3 totals 14 residues. Between the trimmed V and J ends, which lost 6 bases and 9 bases, there was a span of 18 bases. In nucleotides, the CDR3 is TGTGCCAGCAGCCATCGATTAGGAGGTGGTGAGCAGTTCTTC. Translation gives CASSHRLGGGEQFF.

This clonotype showed up many times. The rearrangement links TRBV11-2 to TRBJ2-3; 7 bases align to TRBD1. V shed 4 bases and J 4 bases; nucleotides not matched to a gene: 2. The germline V gene has CDR1 SGHAT and CDR2 FQNNGV. The CDR3 totals 13 residues. The CDR3 nucleotides read TGTGCCAGCAGCTCGGGACAGCCAGATACGCAGTATTTT. As protein: CASSSGQPDTQYF.

About this clonotype: The junction shows a germline mismatch at one end, possibly a read error. The chain employs TRBV29-1 and TRBJ2-7; D may be TRBD1 (6 bases). Germline V gene sequence: CDR1 SQVTM, CDR2 ANQGSEA. The CDR3 runs 14 residues. The CDR3 reads CSIRPTRGSYKQYF. Written as DNA, the CDR3 is TGCAGCATACGCCCCACCAGGGGTTCCTACAAGCAGTACTTC.

This clonotype was detected only a few times. This rearrangement joins TRBV29-1 to TRBJ2-3; 10 nucleotides align to TRBD2. J was trimmed by 5 bases and V by 3 bases; bases with no gene match: 8. There are 15 residues in the CDR3. The V gene's germline CDR1 is SQVTM and CDR2 ANQGSEA. CDR3: CSVELASGREDTQYF. The CDR3 DNA follows: TGCAGCGTTGAGTTGGCTAGCGGGAGAGAAGATACGCAGTATTTT.

This clonotype was seen more than once but under ten times. The J gene is TRBJ2-5, the V gene TRBV20-1; 12 bases are a match to TRBD2. CDR1 is DFQATT, CDR2 SNEGSKA, per germline (reference sequence). V trimming: 3 bases; J trimming: 4 bases; junction bases outside the gene matches: 9. This CDR3 spans 16 amino acids. Written as DNA, the CDR3 is TGCAGTGCTAGTGGCTCGACTAGCGGGAGACTAGAGACCCAGTACTTC. Residues: CSASGSTSGRLETQYF.

The rearrangement links TRBV7-9 to TRBJ2-3; weak D call: TRBD2 (5 bases). The CDR3 is 18 residues long. The germline V gene encodes CDR1 SEHNR and CDR2 FQNEAQ (reference sequence). With 1 base removed from V and 2 bases from J, the gap between germline ends came to 19 bases. The CDR3 loop reads CASSLVRSDWLFTDTQYF. CDR3 DNA sequence: TGTGCCAGCAGCTTAGTCAGGTCGGACTGGCTATTCACAGATACGCAGTATTTT.

This clonotype was observed a few times. The rearrangement uses TRBV15 and TRBJ2-7; no firm D call. V was clipped by 1 base and J by 3 bases, with 10 bases between them. Germline loops: CDR1 LNHNV, CDR2 YYDKDF (reference sequence). The CDR3 is made up of 14 amino acids. The CDR3 region has the DNA TGTGCCACCAGCAGAGTGGCCAACAGCTACGAGCAGTACTTC. Its protein is CATSRVANSYEQYF.

A note on this clonotype: A read error is possible here, since a much larger clone lies one base away. The rearrangement joins TRBV7-9 to TRBJ1-2; no clear D. CDR1 SEHNR and CDR2 FQNEAQ come from the germline V gene (reference sequence). Trimming pared 3 bases from V and 6 bases from J, leaving 5 bases between. The CDR3 is 11 amino acids. The CDR3 sequence is CASSLRDGYTF. In nucleotides, the CDR3 is TGTGCCAGCAGCTTGCGGGATGGCTACACCTTC.

This clonotype came up a few times. The chain recombines TRBV7-9 with TRBJ2-5; the D is unclear. Trimming removed 5 bases at V and 5 bases at J, with 18 bases between. This CDR3 is built from 15 residues. CDR1 and CDR2 from the germline V gene are SEHNR and FQNEAQ (reference sequence). The CDR3 nucleotides read TGTGCCAGCAGCCCTTCGTCTAGTCCCTCGGAGACCCAGTACTTC. Translation gives CASSPSSSPSETQYF.

V is TRBV5-1 and J is TRBJ2-2; the match to TRBD2 covers 11 bases. The CDR3 spans 16 residues. J gave up 7 bases and V 4 bases, and 9 bases lay outside the gene matches. Germline CDR1 is SGHRS and CDR2 is YFSETQ. The chain's CDR3 is CASSPLAGDLGGELFF. The CDR3 DNA reads as TGCGCCAGCAGCCCACTAGCGGGAGATCTTGGCGGGGAGCTGTTTTTT.